This TCR beta chain was identified during a study of blood T cell repertoires in COVID-19. For the study at large: Some COVID-19 samples were acute and others convalescent; all came from the United States, Italy and Spain. The cDNA or gDNA used as material had been derived from T cells, B-cell-depleted T cells, or PBMCs.

The CDR3 is made up of 15 amino acids. Germline CDR1 reads MGHRA; CDR2 reads YSYEKL. V shed 3 bases and J 3 bases; nucleotides not matched to a gene: 6. In the authors' workflow: Reference gene primers were amplified, and this amplification served to estimate nucleated cell counts. Clones were read by immunoSEQ multiplex PCR, and TCRdb kept only the in-frame ones, dropping some. The V and J calls and clone size are taken from that table; D and trimming were inferred from the DNA. This table has about 150,000 clones, roughly nine tenths appearing once. The material sequenced was peripheral blood. The clonotype originates from a man in his fifties with acute or convalescent COVID-19. This chain joins TRBV4-1 and TRBJ1-2; TRBD1 agrees at 8 bases. In nucleotides, the CDR3 is TGCGCCAGCAGCCACCCGGACAGGGCTGACTATGGCTACACCTTC. This sequence encodes CASSHPDRADYGYTF.